The rows below give T cell receptor beta chains drawn from one sample of a study of cytomegalovirus exposure and HLA in healthy donors. Profiled with immunoSEQ multiplex PCR; TCRdb holds only in-frame clones, not every one. The sample shows more than 150,000 clones, about 90% of them seen only once. The sequenced material came from PBMCs. These TCRs come from a girl younger than two in good health and CMV-seronegative. The CDR3 runs from the conserved cysteine through the conserved F or W. The order of the fields is clone size, CDR3 length, D gene, J gene, V gene, CDR3 protein, CDR3 DNA. The D gene is left open where the match is weak. Clone sizes are given selectively: once, few, many, or a class where the clone is expanded.

>.|15|.|TRBJ1-6|TRBV7-2
CASTPWGRVGSPLHF
TGTGCCAGCACCCCTTGGGGGCGTGTAGGATCACCCCTCCACTTT
>few|16|.|TRBJ1-1|TRBV10-3
CAISARGGTGNTEAFF
TGTGCCATCAGTGCTAGGGGGGGGACGGGAAACACTGAAGCTTTCTTT
>.|13|TRBD1|TRBJ1-1|TRBV2
CASRATGGTEAFF
TGTGCCAGCAGAGCAACAGGGGGCACTGAAGCTTTCTTT
>.|12|.|TRBJ1-3|TRBV30
CAGYRTGNTIYF
TGTGCCGGGTACAGGACTGGAAACACCATATATTTT
>.|13|.|TRBJ2-7|TRBV19
CASSPGQSYEQYF
TGTGCCAGTAGTCCTGGGCAATCCTACGAGCAGTACTTC
>.|15|TRBD1|TRBJ2-7|TRBV7-9
CASSLMAGGNYEQYF
TGTGCCAGCAGCTTAATGGCAGGGGGAAACTACGAGCAGTACTTC
>.|13|.|TRBJ2-2|TRBV7-2
CASWREIAGELFF
TGTGCCAGTTGGCGGGAAATAGCCGGGGAGCTGTTTTTT
>.|15|TRBD2|TRBJ2-7|TRBV7-9
CASSNPGTRIYEQYF
TGTGCCAGCAGCAACCCCGGGACTAGAATCTACGAGCAGTACTTC
>.|15|TRBD1|TRBJ1-1|TRBV9
CASSPQDRGSTEAFF
TGTGCCAGCAGCCCGCAGGACAGGGGGAGCACTGAAGCTTTCTTT
>.|16|.|TRBJ2-5|TRBV4-1
CASSQDPASRQETQYF
TGCGCCAGCAGCCAAGATCCGGCTAGCCGACAAGAGACCCAGTACTTC
>.|14|.|TRBJ1-1|TRBV30
CAWSVQHLNTEAFF
TGTGCCTGGAGTGTACAACACCTGAACACTGAAGCTTTCTTT
>.|14|.|TRBJ2-2|TRBV7-9
CASSLVRNTGELFF
TGTGCCAGCAGCTTAGTTAGGAACACCGGGGAGCTGTTTTTT
>.|15|.|TRBJ1-3|TRBV11-2
CASSIPLSSGNTIYF
TGTGCCAGCAGCATTCCTCTGAGTTCTGGAAACACCATATATTTT
>.|14|TRBD1|TRBJ1-2|TRBV19
CASRKQGEDYGYTF
TGTGCCAGTAGAAAACAGGGGGAAGACTATGGCTACACCTTC
>.|16|TRBD2|TRBJ2-3|TRBV7-2
CASSLEGPGGADTQYF
TGTGCCAGCAGCTTAGAGGGACCGGGGGGGGCAGATACGCAGTATTTT
>.|17|.|TRBJ1-2|TRBV7-2
CASSLAWGYDYLYGYTF
TGTGCCAGCAGCTTAGCCTGGGGATACGACTACCTCTATGGCTACACCTTC
>.|12|.|TRBJ2-7|TRBV7-8
CASREGGSEQYF
TGTGCCAGCAGGGAAGGGGGTAGCGAGCAGTACTTC
>few|16|.|TRBJ1-6|TRBV6-6
CASSYVQGLFGSPLHF
TGTGCCAGCAGTTACGTCCAGGGTTTATTCGGTTCACCCCTCCACTTT
>.|15|TRBD2|TRBJ2-7|TRBV27
CASSFGGRSPYEQYF
TGTGCCAGCAGTTTTGGCGGGAGAAGCCCCTACGAGCAGTACTTC
>once|18|TRBD1|TRBJ2-7|TRBV7-8
CASSLSRWGTGGTDEQYF
TGTGCCAGCAGCTTATCCAGGTGGGGGACAGGGGGCACGGACGAGCAGTACTTC
>.|14|.|TRBJ2-7|TRBV5-4
CASSPGGTDYEQYF
TGTGCCAGCAGCCCGGGGGGGACAGACTACGAGCAGTACTTC
>.|17|.|TRBJ2-1|TRBV2
CASSWGGGQVSYNEQFF
TGTGCCAGCAGCTGGGGAGGGGGACAGGTTTCCTACAATGAGCAGTTCTTC
>.|12|.|TRBJ1-1|TRBV2
CAEGDRNTEAFF
TGTGCCGAGGGGGATCGGAACACTGAAGCTTTCTTT
>.|14|.|TRBJ2-7|TRBV6-1
CASILGGVSNEQYF
TGTGCCAGCATACTAGGTGGGGTCTCCAACGAGCAGTACTTC
>.|16|TRBD1|TRBJ1-2|TRBV2
CASIGTGGISAYGYTF
TGTGCCAGCATAGGGACAGGGGGTATCTCCGCATATGGCTACACCTTC
>.|18|TRBD2|TRBJ2-1|TRBV9
CASSVASGKTWTHNEQFF
TGTGCCAGCAGCGTAGCCAGCGGGAAAACCTGGACCCACAATGAGCAGTTCTTC
>.|13|.|TRBJ2-3|TRBV19
CASRLGGTDTQYF
TGTGCCAGTCGATTAGGGGGTACAGATACGCAGTATTTT
>.|18|TRBD2|TRBJ2-7|TRBV15
CATSRDLGVAGEGHEQYF
TGTGCCACCAGCAGAGATCTTGGGGTCGCTGGGGAGGGCCACGAGCAGTACTTC
>.|18|.|TRBJ1-1|TRBV19
CASSTDTGRYRMNTEAFF
TGTGCCAGTAGTACCGACACAGGGCGTTATCGCATGAACACTGAAGCTTTCTTT
>.|16|.|TRBJ2-7|TRBV27
CASSLYGSSGFYEQYF
TGTGCCAGCAGTTTATATGGCAGCAGCGGGTTCTACGAGCAGTACTTC
>.|13|.|TRBJ2-3|TRBV18
CASGGGGTDTQYF
TGTGCCAGTGGGGGCGGCGGCACAGATACGCAGTATTTT
>.|17|TRBD1|TRBJ1-5|TRBV2
CASSDRDRGSLTQPQHF
TGTGCCAGCAGTGACCGGGACAGGGGGAGCTTGACTCAGCCCCAGCATTTT
>.|14|.|TRBJ2-1|TRBV4-3
CASSQAPGGNEQFF
TGCGCCAGCAGCCAAGCCCCGGGCGGGAATGAGCAGTTCTTC
>.|17|TRBD1|TRBJ1-6|TRBV27
CASSHQTGELYNSPLHF
TGTGCCAGCAGTCACCAGACAGGGGAACTCTATAATTCACCCCTCCACTTT
>.|15|.|TRBJ2-7|TRBV5-4
CASSPGLPELYEQYF
TGTGCCAGCAGCCCCGGACTTCCCGAGCTCTACGAGCAGTACTTC
>.|11|.|TRBJ2-7|TRBV5-1
CASREYYEQYF
TGCGCCAGCAGAGAGTACTACGAGCAGTACTTC
>few|16|.|TRBJ2-5|TRBV18
CASSHNPGRGEETQYF
TGTGCCAGCTCACACAACCCCGGGAGAGGAGAAGAGACCCAGTACTTC
>.|21|TRBD2|TRBJ2-2|TRBV30
CAWSDLIILGLAGGGTGELFF
TGTGCCTGGAGTGATTTAATTATCTTGGGACTAGCGGGAGGGGGGACCGGGGAGCTGTTTTTT
>.|15|.|TRBJ1-1|TRBV5-6
CASSLTQGSDAEAFF
TGTGCCAGCAGCCTAACACAGGGATCGGACGCTGAAGCTTTCTTT
>.|14|.|TRBJ2-7|TRBV6-5
CASNRRSSSYEQYF
TGTGCCAGCAATAGGCGGTCGAGCTCCTACGAGCAGTACTTC
>.|17|TRBD2|TRBJ2-1|TRBV4-3
CASSQDIGAGAANEQFF
TGCGCCAGCAGCCAAGATATCGGAGCGGGAGCTGCCAATGAGCAGTTCTTC
>.|13|.|TRBJ1-1|TRBV5-1
CASRQTQHTEAFF
TGCGCCAGCAGGCAAACACAGCACACTGAAGCTTTCTTT
>once|14|.|TRBJ1-5|TRBV18
CASSPDGEHQPQHF
TGTGCCAGCTCACCAGACGGGGAACATCAGCCCCAGCATTTT
>.|16|TRBD2|TRBJ2-3|TRBV30
CAWSVSGLAGEDTQYF
TGTGCCTGGAGTGTATCCGGACTAGCAGGGGAGGATACGCAGTATTTT
>.|16|TRBD2|TRBJ2-2|TRBV5-4
CASSAGTSANTGELFF
TGTGCCAGCAGCGCCGGGACTAGCGCGAACACCGGGGAGCTGTTTTTT
>.|14|.|TRBJ1-2|TRBV6-6
CASSFWAGGDGYTF
TGTGCCAGCAGTTTCTGGGCGGGAGGGGACGGCTACACCTTC
>.|15|TRBD1|TRBJ2-1|TRBV19
CASSIAPRGFSEQFF
TGTGCCAGTAGTATAGCCCCCAGGGGGTTTTCTGAGCAGTTCTTC
>.|14|TRBD2|TRBJ2-7|TRBV7-6
CASSAGTSVYEQYF
TGTGCCAGCAGCGCCGGGACTAGCGTCTACGAGCAGTACTTC
>once|14|.|TRBJ2-3|TRBV29-1
CSVEVTRNTDTQYF
TGCAGCGTTGAAGTAACGAGGAACACAGATACGCAGTATTTT
>.|19|.|TRBJ2-3|TRBV7-2
CASSLEGVVSLTSTDTQYF
TGTGCCAGCAGCTTAGAGGGGGTGGTGTCACTGACCAGCACAGATACGCAGTATTTT